This T cell receptor beta chain was retrieved from a study of blood T cell repertoires in COVID-19 (dated by TCRdb to the early 2020s). Notes on the research overall: Collaborator samples came from the United States, Italy and Spain and covered acute and convalescent phases of COVID-19. Samples came from the ongoing ImmuneRACE study (first 160 participants) plus 1,254 subjects from 6 global collaborators. Where available, HLA class I and class II types were taken from metadata supplied by the sample provider and were not determined by assay-based typing. Nearly every sample came with metadata listing a de-identified subject ID, COVID-19 status, age in years and sex. Subjects who had been exposed to COVID-19, were actively infected with it, or had recovered from it provided the deeply sampled blood TCRbeta repertoires that made up the dataset. The repertoires were made available in a free public database intended to serve as a resource for research on the immune response to SARS-CoV-2. The prospective study material was composed of cDNA or gDNA derived from T cells, B-cell-depleted T cells, or PBMCs.

Each collaborating institution followed its own protocols to collect whole blood in K2EDTA tubes. For TCRbeta analysis, collaborator samples were shipped as frozen whole blood, as isolated PBMCs, or as DNA extracted from either sample type. TCRbeta CDR3 regions were amplified from genomic DNA using the immunoSEQ Assay, a bias-controlled multiplex PCR. Under the source paper's analysis protocol: The number of nucleated cells in each sample was estimated from the amplification of reference gene primers within the assay. Sequence reads were collapsed and filtered to measure the absolute abundance of every unique TCRbeta CDR3 rearrangement. For each sample, productive Simpson clonality was calculated as the square root of Simpson's diversity index over productive rearrangements. TCRdb took over this immuneACCESS table, retaining in-frame rearrangements with V and J assigned. Such tables are incomplete; in checked studies, under half of the missing clones stem from an unresolved V gene, and the remainder is unexplained. The DNA gave D and trimming, while V, J and clone size come from that table. Counted in this sample were some 340,000 clones; about four fifths of them appeared once. Approximately 3% of the sample is held by the ten biggest clonotypes.

With respect to this clone: Its antigen has not been determined. Base qualities are not recorded, but no much larger clone differs from it by a single base.

Results and caveats for the whole study, not just this receptor: How much clinical and demographic metadata was included differed by source and by participant, and the metadata was provided uncurated.

The sequencing sample was made of peripheral blood. The sequence was collected from a man aged 30-40 years with active or convalescent COVID-19.

The DNA sequence is TGTGCCAGCAGCCAGCCGGGCCCCGCGGGACCCCAGCATTTT. The translation is CASSQPGPAGPQHF. This chain is built from TRBV7-8 and TRBJ1-5; confidence is insufficient to name the D gene. The CDR3, from cysteine to phenylalanine, totals 14 residues. The entry retains the CDR3 DNA only, 42 bases that are in frame from base 1. CDR1 SGHVS and CDR2 FQNEAQ were looked up in the germline V gene. V sheds 5 bases and J sheds 10 bases, leaving 18 bases between their ends.